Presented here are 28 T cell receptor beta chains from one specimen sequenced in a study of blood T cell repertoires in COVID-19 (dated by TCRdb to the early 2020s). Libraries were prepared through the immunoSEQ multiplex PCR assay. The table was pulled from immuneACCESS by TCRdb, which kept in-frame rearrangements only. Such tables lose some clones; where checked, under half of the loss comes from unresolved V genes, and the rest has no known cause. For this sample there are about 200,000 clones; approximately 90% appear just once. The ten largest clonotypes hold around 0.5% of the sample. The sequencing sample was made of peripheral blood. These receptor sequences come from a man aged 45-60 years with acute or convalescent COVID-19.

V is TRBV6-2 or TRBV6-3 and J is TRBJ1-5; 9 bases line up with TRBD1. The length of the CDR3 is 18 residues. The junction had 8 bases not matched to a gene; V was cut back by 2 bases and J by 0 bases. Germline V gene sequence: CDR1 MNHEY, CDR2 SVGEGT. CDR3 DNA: TGTGCCAGCAGTTACGTCGGACAGGGGATTTATAGCAATCAGCCCCAGCATTTT. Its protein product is CASSYVGQGIYSNQPQHF.

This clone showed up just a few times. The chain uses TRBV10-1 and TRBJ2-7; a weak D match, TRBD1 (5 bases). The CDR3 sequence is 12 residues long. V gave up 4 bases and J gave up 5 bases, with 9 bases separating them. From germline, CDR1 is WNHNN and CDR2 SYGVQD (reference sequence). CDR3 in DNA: TGCGCCAGCAGTGCGGCAGGGAACGAGCAGTACTTC. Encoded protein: CASSAAGNEQYF.

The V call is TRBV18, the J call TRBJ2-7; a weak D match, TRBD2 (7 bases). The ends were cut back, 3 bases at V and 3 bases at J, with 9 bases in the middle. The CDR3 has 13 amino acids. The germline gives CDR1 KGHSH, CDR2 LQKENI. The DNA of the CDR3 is TGTGCCAGCTCACCGGGAGGGGGCTACGAGCAGTACTTC. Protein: CASSPGGGYEQYF.

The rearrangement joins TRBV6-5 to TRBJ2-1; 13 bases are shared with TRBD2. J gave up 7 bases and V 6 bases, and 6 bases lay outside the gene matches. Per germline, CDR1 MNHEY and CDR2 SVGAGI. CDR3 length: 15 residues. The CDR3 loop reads CASSPRLAGGNEQFF. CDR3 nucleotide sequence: TGTGCCAGCAGCCCAAGACTAGCGGGGGGTAATGAGCAGTTCTTC.

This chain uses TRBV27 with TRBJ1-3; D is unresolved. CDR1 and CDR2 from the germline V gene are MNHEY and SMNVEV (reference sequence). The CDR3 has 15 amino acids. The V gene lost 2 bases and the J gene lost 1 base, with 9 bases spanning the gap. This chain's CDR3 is CASSLRGISGNTIYF. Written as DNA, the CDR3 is TGTGCCAGCAGTTTAAGAGGGATTTCTGGAAACACCATATATTTT.

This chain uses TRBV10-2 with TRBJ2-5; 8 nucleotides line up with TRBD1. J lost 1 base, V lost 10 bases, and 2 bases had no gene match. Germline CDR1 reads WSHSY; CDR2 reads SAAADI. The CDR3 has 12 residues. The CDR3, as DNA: TGCGCCACCGGACAGGGCCAAGAGACCCAGTACTTC. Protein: CATGQGQETQYF.

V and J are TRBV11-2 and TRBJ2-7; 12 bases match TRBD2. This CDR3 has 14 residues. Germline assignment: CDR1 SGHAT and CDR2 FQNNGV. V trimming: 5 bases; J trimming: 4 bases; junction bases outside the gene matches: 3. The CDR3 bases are TGTGCCAGCAGCCCAGGACTAGCGGGGTACGAGCAGTACGTC. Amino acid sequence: CASSPGLAGYEQYV.

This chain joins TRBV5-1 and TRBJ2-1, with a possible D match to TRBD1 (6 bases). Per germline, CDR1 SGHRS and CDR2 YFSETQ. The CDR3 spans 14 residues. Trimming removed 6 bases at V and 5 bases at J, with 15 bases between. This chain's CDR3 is CASTSGQPNNEQFF. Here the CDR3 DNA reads TGCGCCAGCACCTCCGGACAGCCTAACAATGAGCAGTTCTTC. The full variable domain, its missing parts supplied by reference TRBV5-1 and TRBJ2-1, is KAGVTQTPRYLIKTRGQQVTLSCSPISGHRSVSWYQQTPGQGLQFLFEYFSETQRNKGNFPGRFSGRQFSNSRSEMNVSTLELGDSALYLCASTSGQPNNEQFFGPGTRLTVL.

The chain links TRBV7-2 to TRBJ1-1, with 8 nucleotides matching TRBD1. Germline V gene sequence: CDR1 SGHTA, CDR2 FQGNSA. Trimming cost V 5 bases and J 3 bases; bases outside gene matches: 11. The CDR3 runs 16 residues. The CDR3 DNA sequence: TGTGCCAGCAGCGCCCAGACAGGGGCGAACGACACTGAAGCTTTCTTT. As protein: CASSAQTGANDTEAFF.

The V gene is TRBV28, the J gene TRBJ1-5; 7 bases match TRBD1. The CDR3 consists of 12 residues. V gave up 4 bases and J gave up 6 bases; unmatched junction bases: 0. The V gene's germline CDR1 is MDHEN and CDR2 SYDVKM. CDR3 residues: CASSSGGQPQHF. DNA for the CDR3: TGTGCCAGCAGTTCAGGGGGTCAGCCCCAGCATTTT. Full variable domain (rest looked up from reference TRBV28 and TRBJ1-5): DVKVTQSSRYLVKRTGEKVFLECVQDMDHENMFWYRQDPGLGLRLIYFSYDVKMKEKGDIPEGYSVSREKKERFSLILESASTNQTSMYLCASSSGGQPQHFGDGTRLSIL.

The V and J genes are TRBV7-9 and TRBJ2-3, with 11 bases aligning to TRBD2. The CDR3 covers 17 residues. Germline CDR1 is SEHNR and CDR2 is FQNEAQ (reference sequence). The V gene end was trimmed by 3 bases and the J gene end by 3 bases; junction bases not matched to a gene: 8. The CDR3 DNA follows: TGTGCCAGCAGCTTCGCGACGACTAGCGGGACGACAGATACGCAGTATTTT. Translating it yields CASSFATTSGTTDTQYF.

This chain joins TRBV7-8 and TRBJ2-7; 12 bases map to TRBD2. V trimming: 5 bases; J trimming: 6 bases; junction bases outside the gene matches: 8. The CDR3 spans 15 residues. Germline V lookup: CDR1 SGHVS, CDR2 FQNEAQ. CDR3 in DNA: TGTGCCAGCAGCGCACGGACTAGCGGGACGGGCGAGCAGTACTTC. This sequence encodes CASSARTSGTGEQYF.

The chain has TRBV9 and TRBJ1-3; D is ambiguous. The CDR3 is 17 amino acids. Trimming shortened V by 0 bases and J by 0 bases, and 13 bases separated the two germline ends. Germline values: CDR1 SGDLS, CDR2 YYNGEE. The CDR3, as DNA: TGTGCCAGCAGCGTAGTAGCCAGCGAAAACTCTGGAAACACCATATATTTT. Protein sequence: CASSVVASENSGNTIYF. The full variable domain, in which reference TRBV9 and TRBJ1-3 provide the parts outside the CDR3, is DSGVTQTPKHLITATGQRVTLRCSPRSGDLSVYWYQQSLDQGLQFLIQYYNGEERAKGNILERFSAQQFPDLHSELNLSSLELGDSALYFCASSVVASENSGNTIYFGEGSWLTVV.

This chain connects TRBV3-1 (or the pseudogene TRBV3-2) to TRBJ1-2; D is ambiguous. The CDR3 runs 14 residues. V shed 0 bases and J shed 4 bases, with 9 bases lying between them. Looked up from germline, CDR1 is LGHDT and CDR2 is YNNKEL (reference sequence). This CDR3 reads CASSQDQGVYGYTF. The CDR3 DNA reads TGTGCCAGCAGCCAAGATCAAGGAGTCTATGGCTACACCTTC.

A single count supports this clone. The CDR3 bases are TGTGCCAGCAGCTTAACCGGGACAGGAGGAAACACCATATATTTT. The encoded protein is CASSLTGTGGNTIYF. The rearrangement uses TRBV7-3 and TRBJ1-3, with 8 bases lining up with TRBD1. Germline CDR1 is SGHTA and CDR2 is FQGTGA. V lost 0 bases, J lost 4 bases, and 2 bases stayed unmatched. The CDR3 sequence is 15 residues long.

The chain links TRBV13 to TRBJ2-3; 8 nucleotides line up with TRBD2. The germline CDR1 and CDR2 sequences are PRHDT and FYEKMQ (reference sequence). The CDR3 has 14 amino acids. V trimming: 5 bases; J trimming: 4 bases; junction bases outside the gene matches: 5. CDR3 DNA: TGTGCCAGCAGCCTGGGACTAGAAGCAGATACGCAGTATTTT. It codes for CASSLGLEADTQYF.

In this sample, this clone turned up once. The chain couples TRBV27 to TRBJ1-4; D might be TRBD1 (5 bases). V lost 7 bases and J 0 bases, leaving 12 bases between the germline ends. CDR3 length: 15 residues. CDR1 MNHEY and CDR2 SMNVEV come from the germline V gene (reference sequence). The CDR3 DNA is TGTGCCAGCAATCCCGACAGAGCAACTAATGAAAAACTGTTTTTT. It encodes CASNPDRATNEKLFF.

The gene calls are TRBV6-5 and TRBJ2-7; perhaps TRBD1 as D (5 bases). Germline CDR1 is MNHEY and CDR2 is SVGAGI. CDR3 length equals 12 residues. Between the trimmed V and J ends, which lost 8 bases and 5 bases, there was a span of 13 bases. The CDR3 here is CASCQGLNEQYF. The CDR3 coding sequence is TGTGCCAGCTGTCAGGGTCTAAACGAGCAGTACTTC.

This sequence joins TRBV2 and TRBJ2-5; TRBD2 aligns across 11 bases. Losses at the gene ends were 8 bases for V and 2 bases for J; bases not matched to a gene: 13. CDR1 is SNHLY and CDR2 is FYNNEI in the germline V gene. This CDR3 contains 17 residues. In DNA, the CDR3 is TGTGCCAGCTGGCCCGGGGCTAGCGGGGGGTTTCAAGAGACCCAGTACTTC. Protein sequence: CASWPGASGGFQETQYF.

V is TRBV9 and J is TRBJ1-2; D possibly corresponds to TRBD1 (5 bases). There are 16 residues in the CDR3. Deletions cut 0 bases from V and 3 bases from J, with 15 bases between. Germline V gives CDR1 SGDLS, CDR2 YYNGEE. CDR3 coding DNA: TGTGCCAGCAGCGTAGATGGGTGGCTAGGGGACTATGGCTACACCTTC. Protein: CASSVDGWLGDYGYTF.

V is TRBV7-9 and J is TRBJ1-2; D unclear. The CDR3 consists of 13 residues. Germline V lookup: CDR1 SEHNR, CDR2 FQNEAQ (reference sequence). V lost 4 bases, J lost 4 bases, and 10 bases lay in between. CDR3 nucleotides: TGTGCCAGCAGCTCGGCGGGAGTCTATGGCTACACCTTC. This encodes CASSSAGVYGYTF.

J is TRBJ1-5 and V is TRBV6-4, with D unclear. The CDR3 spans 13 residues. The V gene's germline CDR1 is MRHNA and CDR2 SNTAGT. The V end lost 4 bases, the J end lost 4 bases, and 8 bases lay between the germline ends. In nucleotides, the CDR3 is TGTGCCAGCAGTGTCACAGAGAATCAGCCCCAGCATTTT. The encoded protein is CASSVTENQPQHF.

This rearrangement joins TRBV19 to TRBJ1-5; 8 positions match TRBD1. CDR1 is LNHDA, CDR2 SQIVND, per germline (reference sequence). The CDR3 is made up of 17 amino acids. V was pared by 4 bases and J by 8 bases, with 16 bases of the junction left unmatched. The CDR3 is CASSTPSGTGAMKPQHF. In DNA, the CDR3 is TGTGCCAGTAGTACGCCCTCAGGGACAGGAGCCATGAAGCCCCAGCATTTT.

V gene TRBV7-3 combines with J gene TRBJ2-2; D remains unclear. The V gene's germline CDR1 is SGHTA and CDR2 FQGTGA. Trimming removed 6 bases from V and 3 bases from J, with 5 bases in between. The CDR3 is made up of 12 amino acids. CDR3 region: CASSRYTGELFF. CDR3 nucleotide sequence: TGTGCCAGCAGTCGGTACACCGGGGAGCTGTTTTTT.

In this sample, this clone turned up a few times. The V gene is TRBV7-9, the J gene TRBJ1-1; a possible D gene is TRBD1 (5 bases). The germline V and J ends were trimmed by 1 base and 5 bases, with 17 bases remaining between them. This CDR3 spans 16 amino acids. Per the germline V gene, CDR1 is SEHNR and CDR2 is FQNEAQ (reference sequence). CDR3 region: CASSLGGWGGRTEAFF. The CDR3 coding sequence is TGTGCCAGCAGCTTAGGCGGGTGGGGGGGAAGAACTGAAGCTTTCTTT. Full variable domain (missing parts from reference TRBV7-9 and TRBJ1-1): DTGVSQNPRHKITKRGQNVTFRCDPISEHNRLYWYRQTLGQGPEFLTYFQNEAQLEKSRLLSDRFSAERPKGSFSTLEIQRTEQGDSAMYLCASSLGGWGGRTEAFFGQGTRLTVV.

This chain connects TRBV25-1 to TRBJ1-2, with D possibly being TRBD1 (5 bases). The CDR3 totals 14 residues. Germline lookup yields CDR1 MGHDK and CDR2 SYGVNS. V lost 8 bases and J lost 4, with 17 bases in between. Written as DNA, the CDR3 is TGTGCCAGCTCCTTGTCCGGGGGGACCTATGGCTACACCTTC. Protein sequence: CASSLSGGTYGYTF.

The CDR3 region has the DNA TGTGCAAGTCGCTTACGGCGACGCGGCGGGCTAGCGGACACAGATACGCAGTATTTT. Its protein is CASRLRRRGGLADTDTQYF. The rearrangement uses TRBV12-2 and TRBJ2-3; the table gives TRBD2 as D, unverified against the DNA. TRBV12-2 counts as a pseudogene. The CDR3 is 19 amino acids.

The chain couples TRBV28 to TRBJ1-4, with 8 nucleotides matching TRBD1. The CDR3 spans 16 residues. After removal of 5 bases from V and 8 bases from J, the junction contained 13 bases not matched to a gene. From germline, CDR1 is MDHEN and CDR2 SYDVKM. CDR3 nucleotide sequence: TGTGCCAGCAGTCCAATCCCCGGGACAGGTGGAGAAAAACTGTTTTTT. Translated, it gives CASSPIPGTGGEKLFF.